This TCR beta chain came from a study of T cell responses to AZD1222 COVID-19 vaccine. Using immunoSEQ multiplex PCR, the repertoire was profiled, and TCRdb retains in-frame clones only, with some absent. There are some 73,000 clones in the sample; roughly nine tenths occur only once, and about 9% lies in the top ten. The V gene lost 1 base and the J gene lost 2 bases, with 6 bases spanning the gap. The CDR3 loop spans 13 amino acids. Germline CDR1 and CDR2: MGHRA and YSYEKL. About this clone itself: Its antigen remains unknown.

Overall study findings and caveats: Variant regions that are unmutated are reportedly the target of nearly half of spike-specific TCRs.

Sequences were derived from peripheral blood, sampled 28 days after the second AZD1222 dose. This clonotype was sampled from an adult who received the AZD1222 COVID-19 vaccine. The chain uses TRBV4-1 and TRBJ2-7; D gene unclear. The CDR3 DNA reads as TGCGCCAGCAGCCAAGGGTCAGCCTACGAGCAGTACTTC. This codes for CASSQGSAYEQYF.